These 11 T cell receptor beta chains came from one sample sequenced in a study of chemoradiotherapy in HPV16-positive cancers. Here immunoSEQ multiplex PCR was the method, and the copy in TCRdb shows in-frame clones only, minus some. The sample gives about 2,200 clones, about 68% of which show up once; around 29% is in the top ten. The sequencing used tumor tissue, collected from a patient who underwent chemoradiotherapy. The receptors were gathered from a human donor with HPV-associated anogenital cancer.

The gene calls are TRBV15 and TRBJ1-2; D remains unclear. CDR3 length equals 17 residues. Germline values: CDR1 LNHNV, CDR2 YYDKDF (reference sequence). V lost 0 bases and J 4 bases, leaving 18 bases between the germline ends. The CDR3, as DNA: TGTGCCACCAGCAGAGATCTTGAGGCCGCGAAAATCTATGGCTACACCTTC. It is translated as CATSRDLEAAKIYGYTF.

This chain links TRBV18 with TRBJ1-4; D not certain. Trimming took 3 bases from V and 8 from J, leaving 19 bases between them. Germline V lookup: CDR1 KGHSH, CDR2 LQKENI. CDR3 length equals 16 residues. This CDR3 reads CASSPAWTGEAEKLFF. DNA of the CDR3: TGTGCCAGCTCACCTGCTTGGACGGGAGAAGCAGAAAAACTGTTTTTT.

The chain joins TRBV9 to TRBJ2-3, with a possible D match to TRBD1 (6 bases). Trimming took 6 bases from V and 3 from J, leaving 17 bases between them. Germline CDR1 is SGDLS and CDR2 is YYNGEE. The CDR3 is made up of 15 amino acids. This chain's CDR3 is CASTRGRGSTDTQYF. In DNA form, the CDR3 reads TGTGCCAGCACCCGCGGAAGGGGGTCAACAGATACGCAGTATTTT.

The J gene is TRBJ2-5, the V gene TRBV5-1; D is uncertain. The germline V gene encodes CDR1 SGHRS and CDR2 YFSETQ. The V gene lost 4 bases and the J gene lost 6 bases, with 16 bases spanning the gap. The CDR3 sequence is 14 residues long. The CDR3 sequence is CASSPAWVEQTQYF. Written as DNA, the CDR3 is TGCGCCAGCAGCCCGGCTTGGGTCGAGCAGACCCAGTACTTC.

The chain uses TRBV28 and TRBJ1-5; 9 nucleotides agree with TRBD1. V was pared by 3 bases and J by 4 bases, with 4 bases of the junction left unmatched. Germline CDR1 is MDHEN and CDR2 is SYDVKM. The CDR3 is 15 amino acids. The CDR3, as DNA: TGTGCCAGCAGTTTGGGGACAGGGCTGAATCAGCCCCAGCATTTT. It specifies CASSLGTGLNQPQHF.

The chain employs TRBV4-3 and TRBJ2-2; D may be TRBD2 (5 bases). This CDR3 comprises 16 residues. Germline values: CDR1 LGHNA, CDR2 YSLEER. Between the trimmed V and J ends, which lost 1 base and 2 bases, there was a span of 11 bases. In DNA form, the CDR3 reads TGCGCCAGCAGCCAAGGCGGAGCGGCCAACACCGGGGAGCTGTTTTTT. Its protein is CASSQGGAANTGELFF.

The V gene is TRBV6-6, the J gene TRBJ1-1; no clear D. This CDR3 spans 14 amino acids. In germline, CDR1 is MNHNY, CDR2 SVGAGI (reference sequence). V lost 0 bases and J 1 base, leaving 6 bases between the germline ends. The CDR3 sequence: CASSYSKQNTEAFF. In nucleotides, the CDR3 is TGTGCCAGCAGTTACTCGAAACAGAACACTGAAGCTTTCTTT.

The chain employs TRBV28 and TRBJ1-2; D is undetermined. The CDR3 has 16 residues. Germline V gene sequence: CDR1 MDHEN, CDR2 SYDVKM. Deletions cut 5 bases from V and 0 bases from J, with 16 bases between. The DNA of the CDR3 is TGTGCCAGCAGTCCCAACCCATTGGGATCTAACTATGGCTACACCTTC. Its translation is CASSPNPLGSNYGYTF.

CDR3 protein: CASSQDGRGGVDEQFF. CDR3 nucleotides: TGTGCCAGCAGCCAAGATGGGCGGGGGGGCGTCGATGAGCAGTTCTTC. The rearrangement links TRBV4-2 to TRBJ2-1; 9 nucleotides line up with TRBD2. V lost 0 bases and J lost 8; bases outside the gene matches: 8. The CDR3 runs 16 residues. CDR1 is LGHNA, CDR2 YNFKEQ, per germline.

The CDR3 DNA sequence: TGTGCCAGCAGTGATAGTTTAAGGAGGGGGGCTGAAGCTTTCTTT. Its protein is CASSDSLRRGAEAFF. This sequence joins TRBV25-1 and TRBJ1-1, with D possibly being TRBD1 (6 bases). Looked up from germline, CDR1 is MGHDK and CDR2 is SYGVNS. This CDR3 region has 15 residues. V was trimmed by 3 bases and J by 6 bases, leaving 17 bases between them.

This rearrangement joins TRBV20-1 to TRBJ2-5; D is undetermined. CDR3 size: 10 residues. Trimming took 3 bases from V and 4 from J, leaving 3 bases between them. Germline lookup yields CDR1 DFQATT and CDR2 SNEGSKA (reference sequence). For the CDR3, the DNA is TGCAGTGCTAGTTTAGAGACCCAGTACTTC. Its translation: CSASLETQYF.